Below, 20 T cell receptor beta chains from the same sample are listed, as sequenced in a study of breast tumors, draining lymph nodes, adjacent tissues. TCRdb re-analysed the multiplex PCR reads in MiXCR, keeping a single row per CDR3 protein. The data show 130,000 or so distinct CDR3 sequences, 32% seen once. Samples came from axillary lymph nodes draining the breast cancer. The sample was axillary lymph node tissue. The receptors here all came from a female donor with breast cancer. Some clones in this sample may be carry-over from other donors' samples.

In DNA, the CDR3 is TGTGCCACCAGAGACACAGATACGCAGTATTTT. This sequence encodes CATRDTDTQYF. The J gene is TRBJ2-3, the V gene TRBV24-1; no firm D call. Trimming took off 7 bases at V and 2 bases at J, with 3 bases between the two ends. The CDR3 spans 11 residues. Germline V gene lookup returns CDR1 KGHDR and CDR2 SFDVKD.

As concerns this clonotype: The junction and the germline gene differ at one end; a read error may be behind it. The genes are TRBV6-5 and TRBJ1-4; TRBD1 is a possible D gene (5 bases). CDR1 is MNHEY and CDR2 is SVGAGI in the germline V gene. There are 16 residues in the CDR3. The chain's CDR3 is CASSHSRRATNEKLFF. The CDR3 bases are TGTGCCAGCAGTCACTCCCGCAGGGCAACTAATGAAAAACTGTTTTTT.

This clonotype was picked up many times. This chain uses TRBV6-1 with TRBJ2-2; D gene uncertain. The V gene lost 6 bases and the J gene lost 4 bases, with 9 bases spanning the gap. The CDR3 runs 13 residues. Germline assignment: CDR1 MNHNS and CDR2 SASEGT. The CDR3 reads CASRDLATGELFF. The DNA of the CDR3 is TGTGCCAGCAGAGACCTTGCCACCGGGGAGCTGTTTTTT.

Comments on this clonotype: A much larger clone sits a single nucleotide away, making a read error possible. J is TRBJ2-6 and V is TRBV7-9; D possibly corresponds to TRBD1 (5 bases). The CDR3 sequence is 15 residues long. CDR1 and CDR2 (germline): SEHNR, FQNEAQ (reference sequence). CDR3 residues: CASSLRGAGANVLPF. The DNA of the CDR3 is TGTGCCAGCAGCTTACGTGGGGCTGGGGCCAACGTCCTGCCTTTC.

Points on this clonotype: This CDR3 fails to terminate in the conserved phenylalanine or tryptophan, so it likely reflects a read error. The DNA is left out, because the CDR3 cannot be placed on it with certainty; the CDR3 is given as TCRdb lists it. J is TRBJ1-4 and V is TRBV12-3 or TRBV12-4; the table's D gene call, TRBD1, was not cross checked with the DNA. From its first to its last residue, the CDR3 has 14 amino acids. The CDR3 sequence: CASSFSQGSEKPFL.

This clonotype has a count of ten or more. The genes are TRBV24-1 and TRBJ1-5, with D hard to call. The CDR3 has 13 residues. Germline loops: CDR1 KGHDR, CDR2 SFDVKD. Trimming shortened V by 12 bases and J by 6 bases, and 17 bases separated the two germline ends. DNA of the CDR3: TGTGCCGTCCACAGTGGCCGGGGTCAGCCCCAGCATTTT. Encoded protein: CAVHSGRGQPQHF.

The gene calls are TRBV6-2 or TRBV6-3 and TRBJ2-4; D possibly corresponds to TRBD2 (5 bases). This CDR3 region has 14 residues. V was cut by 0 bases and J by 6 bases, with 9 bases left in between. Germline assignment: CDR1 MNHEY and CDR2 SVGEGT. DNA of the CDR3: TGTGCCAGCAGTTACTCGAGGGTGAGAAACATTCAGTACTTC. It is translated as CASSYSRVRNIQYF.

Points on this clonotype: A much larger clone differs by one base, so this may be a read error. CDR3 amino acids: CASSHRDGATGELFF. The CDR3 nucleotides are TGTGCCAGCAGCCATCGGGACGGTGCCACCGGGGAGCTGTTTTTT. This chain connects TRBV11-1 to TRBJ2-2; either TRBD1 or TRBD2 may fit D (5 bases each). Germline V gene lookup returns CDR1 SGHAT and CDR2 FQDESV (reference sequence). The length of the CDR3 is 15 residues. V shed 5 bases and J shed 4 bases, with 14 bases lying between them.

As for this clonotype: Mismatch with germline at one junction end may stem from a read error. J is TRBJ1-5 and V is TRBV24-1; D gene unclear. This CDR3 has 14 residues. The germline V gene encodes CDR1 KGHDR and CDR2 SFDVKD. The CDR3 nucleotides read TGCACCACCAGTGACCCGAGTCACAATCAGCCCCAGCATTTT. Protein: CTTSDPSHNQPQHF.

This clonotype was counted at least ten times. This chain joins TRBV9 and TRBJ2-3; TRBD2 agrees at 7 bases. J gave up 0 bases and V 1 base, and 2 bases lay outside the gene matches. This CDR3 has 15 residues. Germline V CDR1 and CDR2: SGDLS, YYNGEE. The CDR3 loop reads CASSVPGGSTDTQYF. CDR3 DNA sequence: TGTGCCAGCAGCGTACCGGGAGGAAGCACAGATACGCAGTATTTT.

The CDR3 reads CASSPTGLGQPQHF. The CDR3 DNA reads as TGTGCCAGCAGCCCTACAGGGTTAGGTCAGCCCCAGCATTTT. The rearrangement uses TRBV7-2 and TRBJ1-5; D may be TRBD1 (6 bases). CDR1 is SGHTA, CDR2 FQGNSA, per germline. The CDR3 is 14 amino acids. Trimming took 5 bases from V and 6 from J, leaving 14 bases between them.

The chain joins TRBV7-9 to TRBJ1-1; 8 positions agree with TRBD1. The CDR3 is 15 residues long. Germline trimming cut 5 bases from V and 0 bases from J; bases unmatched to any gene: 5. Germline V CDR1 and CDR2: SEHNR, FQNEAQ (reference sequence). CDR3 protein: CASSPPQGVNTEAFF. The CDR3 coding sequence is TGTGCCAGCAGCCCACCACAGGGGGTGAACACTGAAGCTTTCTTT.

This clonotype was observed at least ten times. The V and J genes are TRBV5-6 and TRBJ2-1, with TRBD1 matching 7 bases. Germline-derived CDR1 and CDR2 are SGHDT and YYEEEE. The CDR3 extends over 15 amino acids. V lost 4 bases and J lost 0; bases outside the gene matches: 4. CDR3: CASSTRQGSYNEQFF. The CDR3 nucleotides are TGTGCCAGCAGCACTCGACAGGGCTCCTACAATGAGCAGTTCTTC. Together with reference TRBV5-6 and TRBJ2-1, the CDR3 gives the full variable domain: DAGVTQSPTHLIKTRGQQVTLRCSPKSGHDTVSWYQQALGQGPQFIFQYYEEEERQRGNFPDRFSGHQFPNYSSELNVNALLLGDSALYLCASSTRQGSYNEQFFGPGTRLTVL.

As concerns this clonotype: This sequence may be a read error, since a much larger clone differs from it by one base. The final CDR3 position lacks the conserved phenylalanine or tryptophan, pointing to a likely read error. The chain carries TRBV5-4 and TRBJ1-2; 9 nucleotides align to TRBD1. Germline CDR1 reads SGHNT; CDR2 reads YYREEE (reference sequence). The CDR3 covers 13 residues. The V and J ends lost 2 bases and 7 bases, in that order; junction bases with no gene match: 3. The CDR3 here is CASSFDRGGGYTL. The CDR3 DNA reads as TGTGCCAGCAGCTTCGACAGGGGGGGTGGCTACACCCTC.

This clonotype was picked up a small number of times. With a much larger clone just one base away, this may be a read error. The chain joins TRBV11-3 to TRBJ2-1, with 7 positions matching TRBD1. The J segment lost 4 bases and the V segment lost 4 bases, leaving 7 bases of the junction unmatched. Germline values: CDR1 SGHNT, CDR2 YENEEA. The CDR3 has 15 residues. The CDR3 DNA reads TGTGCCAGCAGCTCTAGGGGGCGCGCGTACAATGAGCAGTTCTTC. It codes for CASSSRGRAYNEQFF.

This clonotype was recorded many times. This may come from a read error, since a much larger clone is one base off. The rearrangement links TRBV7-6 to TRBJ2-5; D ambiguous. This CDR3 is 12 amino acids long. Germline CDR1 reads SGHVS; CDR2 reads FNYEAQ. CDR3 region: CAGSLSQETQYF. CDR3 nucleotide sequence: TGTGCCGGCAGCTTATCTCAAGAGACCCAGTACTTC.

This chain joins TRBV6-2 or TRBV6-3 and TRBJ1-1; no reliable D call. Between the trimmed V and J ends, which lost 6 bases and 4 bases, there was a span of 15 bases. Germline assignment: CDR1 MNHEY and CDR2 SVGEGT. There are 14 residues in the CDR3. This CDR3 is CASRREYERTEAFF. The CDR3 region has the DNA TGTGCCAGCAGGCGCGAATACGAGCGCACTGAAGCTTTCTTT.

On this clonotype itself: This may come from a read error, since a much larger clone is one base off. This chain's CDR3 is CSAVSVRDEPFF. The CDR3 DNA sequence: TGCAGTGCTGTAAGCGTCCGGGACGAGCCGTTCTTC. This sequence joins TRBV20-1 and TRBJ2-1; D is tentatively TRBD1 or TRBD2 (5 bases each). This CDR3 spans 12 amino acids. The V gene's germline CDR1 is DFQATT and CDR2 SNEGSKA (reference sequence).

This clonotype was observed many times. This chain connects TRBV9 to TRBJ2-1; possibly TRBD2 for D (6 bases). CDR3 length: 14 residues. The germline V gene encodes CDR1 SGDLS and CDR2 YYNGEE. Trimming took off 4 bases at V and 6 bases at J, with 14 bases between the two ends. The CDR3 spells CASSNNMGGNEQFF. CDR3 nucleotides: TGTGCCAGCAGCAACAATATGGGGGGCAATGAGCAGTTCTTC. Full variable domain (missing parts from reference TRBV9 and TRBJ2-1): DSGVTQTPKHLITATGQRVTLRCSPRSGDLSVYWYQQSLDQGLQFLIQYYNGEERAKGNILERFSAQQFPDLHSELNLSSLELGDSALYFCASSNNMGGNEQFFGPGTRLTVL.

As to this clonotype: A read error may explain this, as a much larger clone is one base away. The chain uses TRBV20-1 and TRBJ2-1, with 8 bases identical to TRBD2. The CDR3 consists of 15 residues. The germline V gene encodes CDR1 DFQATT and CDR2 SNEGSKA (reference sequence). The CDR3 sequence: CSATSGGGLYNEQLF. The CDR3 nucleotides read TGCAGTGCTACCTCGGGGGGGGGTCTCTACAATGAGCAGCTCTTC.